This T cell receptor (beta chain) comes out of a study of cytomegalovirus exposure and HLA in healthy donors. Study findings and constraints: Rare TCR sequences predominated, though certain public TCRs were found in many donors. Some segments of the V type, notably TRBV6-2 and TRBV6-3, were excluded as indistinguishable. Analysis was carried out at a later point, and it linked a missense DCLRE1C variant to TCR beta V- and J-gene trimming.

Worth noting for this clone: Its antigen is undetermined.

The CDR3 length is 17 residues. Per the germline V gene, CDR1 is LGHNA and CDR2 is YNFKEQ. J lost 0 bases, V lost 3 bases, and 10 bases had no gene match. PCR involved 60 Vbeta and 13 Jbeta primers. The table came from immunoSEQ multiplex PCR; TCRdb's copy has only in-frame clones and leaves some out. In the table there are roughly 160,000 clones, roughly 79% of which are singletons. The chain couples TRBV4-2 to TRBJ2-5, with TRBD1 matching 7 bases. Specimen: PBMCs. This clonotype was obtained from a woman in her 50s in good health and CMV-seronegative. CDR3: CASSQGYRGTYQETQYF. The CDR3 region has the DNA TGTGCCAGCAGCCAGGGTTACAGGGGAACCTACCAAGAGACCCAGTACTTC.